This entry is about one TCR beta chain. Its antigen has not been determined. The sample holds no much larger clone one base away, and base qualities are not on file. From each donor, a single peripheral blood sample of 100 to 150 mL on average was drawn into heparinised tubes. Using a panel that included CD45RO, CCR7, CD25, CD127, CD95 and CD27, naive, central memory, regulatory and stem cell-like memory CD4+ T cells were sorted on a BD FACSAria II. Purity was above 98% for every sorted population. PBMCs were separated immediately by Lymphoprep density gradient centrifugation and were stained directly, without being cultured. So that batch effects would be minimized, each experiment stained and sorted samples in pairs, pairing one healthy donor with one patient. The High Capacity cDNA Reverse Transcription Kit was used to reverse transcribe all of the isolated RNA, meaning that expressed TCRB transcripts were what got sequenced. Deep immunoSEQ sequencing was applied to naive, central memory and regulatory T cell samples, giving an average of around 4 million total reads per sample. Sorted cells were lysed in RLT buffer, and RNA was extracted using DNase-treated RNeasy Micro or Mini kits according to cell number. To prevent cross-contamination, every cell subset was processed on its own, while patient and healthy donor samples were processed together. TCRB sequences were amplified from cDNA with the immunoSEQ multiplex PCR, producing 87-bp fragments spanning the CDR3 region. Amplicons were sequenced on the Illumina HiSeq platform. The paper's data handling went like this. PCR bias was computationally corrected using synthetic template baselines, reads within Hamming distance 2 were collapsed, and singletons that could not be merged were discarded. Reads were aligned to IMGT to assign V, D and J genes, CDR3 length, and insertions or deletions at six rearrangement sites. Clonotype counts were normalized to sorted cell number within each subset before computing true diversity and Gini coefficients with the tcR R package. Repertoire sharing was quantified using the overlap coefficient calculated on TCRB nucleotide sequences. Out-of-frame TCRB sequences from naive cells were analyzed to stand in for the pre-selection repertoire. What TCRdb holds here is the immuneACCESS table cut down to in-frame rearrangements. Part of the clones is not present; checked against another copy, under half of the missing clones reflect an unresolved V gene, and the others are unexplained. The D gene and trimming were derived from the DNA, and the V and J assignments and clone size from that table. This sample is represented by 900,000 or so clones; 17% of them were singletons. 0.02% to 0.025% of the sample is taken by the ten largest.

This sample is part of a study of beta chain features in type 1 diabetes (dated by TCRdb to the late 2010s). Regarding the research as a whole: Mean age, gender distribution, total cell number and subset yield did not differ between patients and healthy donors. Across all samples, 90 million to 130 million sorted cells were examined, and cell number per subset correlated strongly with RNA yield. The study compared the TCRB repertoires of sorted circulating CD4+ T cell subsets in recently diagnosed type 1 diabetes patients with those in matched healthy donors. Regulatory and stem cell-like memory subsets were obtained from only 8 patients and roughly 8 healthy donors, while naive and central memory subsets were obtained from all 30 or so donors. What the work shows at the level of the full study, not this receptor alone: The naive, central memory and regulatory TCRB repertoires appeared to resemble one another more closely among patients than among healthy donors. Because cDNA was sequenced instead of genomic DNA, highly expressing activated cells could be over-represented, though the groups showed no difference in activation or CD3 levels. In all four CD4+ subsets, TCRB CDR3 length was moderately but significantly shorter in type 1 diabetes patients. PCR might favor shorter templates, but patient and control samples were amplified and corrected together, so any skew would affect both groups equally. At VDJ recombination sites, patients with type 1 diabetes made fewer insertions and deleted more nucleotides, a pattern implying thymic rearrangement abnormalities. Only small numbers of individuals were included in the HLA sub-analyses, which left unresolved whether HLA type had any influence on TCRB rearrangement.

V lost 4 bases and J lost 4 bases, and the count of bases not matched to a germline gene is 9. CDR1 and CDR2 are read off the germline V gene as SGHTA and FQGNSA. From its cysteine to its phenylalanine, the CDR3 spans 16 amino acids. CDR3 DNA only is kept here, 48 bases in frame from base 1. The clonotype originates from a woman under 30 in good health. Material: naive CD4+ T cells from blood. The cell subset or site label corresponds to: true naive CD4+ T cells. This receptor chain uses TRBV7-2 and TRBJ2-1; 8 nucleotides in the junction match TRBD2. The CDR3 reads CASSSVSAGVYNEQFF. The DNA is as follows: TGTGCCAGCAGCTCCGTTTCAGCGGGGGTATACAATGAGCAGTTCTTC.